The 21 T cell receptor beta chains presented below share a single source sample, sequenced in a study of T cell clonality in common variable immunodeficiency. This table comes from immunoSEQ multiplex PCR, and its TCRdb copy is limited to in-frame clones, with some not included. The sample holds 51,000 or so clones, and no clone turns up only once. The sample consisted of peripheral blood mononuclear cells. The origin of the receptors is a person aged 18 to 70 in good health.

As concerns this clone: The read stops 3 residues short of the end of the CDR3; the missing end is completed from the germline J gene. V gene TRBV7-6 combines with J gene TRBJ1-4; 8 bases align to TRBD1. The ends lost 3 bases at V and 3 bases at J; junction bases unmatched: 6. CDR1 and CDR2 (germline): SGHVS, FNYEAQ. The CDR3 consists of 16 residues. CDR3 bases read: TGTGCCAGCAGCTTCCATGGACAGGGCTCTAATGAAAAA. Protein product: CASSFHGQGSNEK. The full-length CDR3 reads as CASSFHGQGSNEKLFF.

This clone was seen ten or more times. The read is 3 residues too short to cover the CDR3 end, so that end is filled in from the germline J gene. This chain uses TRBV28 with TRBJ2-5, with D possibly being TRBD1 or TRBD2 (6 bases each). With 2 bases removed from V and 5 bases from J, the gap between germline ends came to 12 bases. Germline V lookup: CDR1 MDHEN, CDR2 SYDVKM. The CDR3 loop spans 14 amino acids. Partial CDR3 DNA: TGTGCCAGCAGTTTAACAGGGAGGTCGGAGACC. It yields the protein CASSLTGRSET. The whole CDR3 is CASSLTGRSETQYF. The variable domain in full, with the rest retrieved from reference TRBV28 and TRBJ2-5, is DVKVTQSSRYLVKRTGEKVFLECVQDMDHENMFWYRQDPGLGLRLIYFSYDVKMKEKGDIPEGYSVSREKKERFSLILESASTNQTSMYLCASSLTGRSETQYFGPGTRLLVL.

Points on this clone: This could be a read error, since a much larger clone is one nucleotide away. This CDR3 is CASSSTGANVLFF. The sequenced CDR3 bases are TGTGCCAGCAGCTCAACTGGGGCCAACGTG. J is TRBJ2-2 and V is TRBV7-3; a possible D gene is TRBD1 (5 bases). The DNA ends 3 residues before the CDR3 does, and the rest of the CDR3 is filled in from the germline J gene. Germline V gives CDR1 SGHTA, CDR2 FQGTGA. The CDR3 has 13 amino acids.

This clone came up a few times. The read ends 3 residues shy of where the CDR3 ends; the end is completed using the germline J gene. The chain employs TRBV7-9 and TRBJ1-1, with D possibly TRBD1 on 6 matching bases. The CDR3 runs 12 residues. Germline CDR1 SEHNR, CDR2 FQNEAQ (reference sequence). Trimming removed 6 bases from V and 7 bases from J, with 12 bases in between. CDR3 region: CASRRTALEAFF. The covered CDR3 bases are TGTGCCAGCAGACGGACAGCCCTTGAA.

This clone has at least ten counts. The CDR3 is cut off 3 residues early in the read; its end comes from the germline J gene. The chain is built from TRBV20-1 and TRBJ2-7, with 9 nucleotides matching TRBD2. Germline CDR1 is DFQATT and CDR2 is SNEGSKA (reference sequence). This CDR3 spans 15 amino acids. J was trimmed by 2 bases and V by 0 bases; bases with no gene match: 5. Incomplete CDR3 DNA: TGCAGTGCTAGAGAACATAGCGGGGGAACCTACGAG. Protein sequence: CSAREHSGGTYE. The full CDR3 protein is CSAREHSGGTYEQYF.

A few counts support this clone. The read is 3 residues too short to cover the CDR3 end, so that end is filled in from the germline J gene. This sequence joins TRBV2 and TRBJ2-3, with TRBD2 matching over 10 bases. The CDR3 is 12 residues long. Germline V gene lookup returns CDR1 SNHLY and CDR2 FYNNEI. This chain's CDR3 is CASSPSGGAQYF. The DNA read from the CDR3 is TGTGCCAGCAGTCCAAGCGGGGGGGCG.

There are many counts of this clone. The DNA ends 3 residues before the CDR3 does, and the rest of the CDR3 is filled in from the germline J gene. This rearrangement joins TRBV7-8 to TRBJ2-2; 9 nucleotides align to TRBD2. Germline V gives CDR1 SGHVS, CDR2 FQNEAQ. The CDR3 length is 17 residues. V was clipped by 5 bases and J by 2 bases; unmatched bases: 9. Partial CDR3 DNA: TGTGCCAGCAGCCTACTAGCGGGTCTAAGTAACACCGGGGAG. Amino acids: CASSLLAGLSNTGE. The CDR3 in its entirety is CASSLLAGLSNTGELFF.

To note about this clone: An end of the junction does not agree with germline; a read error may underlie this. The read ends 3 residues shy of where the CDR3 ends; the end is completed using the germline J gene. The genes are TRBV19 and TRBJ2-3; 8 positions match TRBD1. Germline CDR1 is LNHDA and CDR2 is SQIVND (reference sequence). The CDR3 covers 13 residues. The CDR3 bases that were read are TGTGCCAGTAGTATCGGCGGGACAGGTACG. Amino acid sequence: CASSIGGTGT. The entire CDR3 is CASSIGGTGTQYF.

At least ten counts were recorded for this clone. From the germline J gene comes the end of the CDR3, since the read stops 3 residues before it. The chain employs TRBV19 and TRBJ2-4; either TRBD1 or TRBD2 may fit D (7 bases each). CDR1 and CDR2 (germline): LNHDA, SQIVND (reference sequence). The CDR3 is 15 residues long. The V end was cut by 4 bases, the J end by 3 bases, with 13 bases between. The CDR3 sequence: CASSREGADKNIQYF. Partial CDR3 DNA: TGTGCCAGTAGTAGGGAGGGGGCAGACAAAAACATT.

This clone has ten or more counts. The CDR3 end falls 3 residues outside the read, so it is completed with the germline J gene. The gene calls are TRBV4-1 and TRBJ2-3, with 11 bases matching TRBD2. After removal of 3 bases from V and 2 bases from J, the junction contained 1 base not matched to a gene. Germline CDR1 and CDR2: MGHRA and YSYEKL. The CDR3 sequence is 15 residues long. The CDR3 bases that were read are TGCGCCAGCAGCCAGACTAGCGGGACCACAGATACG. Translating it yields CASSQTSGTTDT. The full CDR3 reads CASSQTSGTTDTQYF.

This clone has more than one count but fewer than ten. The CDR3 sequence is CASSPQAGKSYEQYF. CDR3 DNA, as far as it was read: TGTGCCAGCAGCCCCCAAGCGGGGAAGTCCTACGAG. This chain connects TRBV7-8 to TRBJ2-7, with 7 bases identical to TRBD2. The read ends 3 residues early relative to the CDR3; the germline J gene fills the gap. The CDR3 length is 15 residues. The trim removed 5 bases at V and 1 base at J, leaving 8 bases unmatched. Germline V gene sequence: CDR1 SGHVS, CDR2 FQNEAQ.

Ten or more counts support this clone. With the read ending 3 residues before the CDR3 end, the germline J gene is used to fill in that end. The rearrangement uses TRBV19 and TRBJ2-3; 8 bases agree with TRBD1. The junction had 7 bases not matched to a gene; V was cut back by 3 bases and J by 2 bases. The CDR3 is 16 amino acids. Germline-derived CDR1 and CDR2 are LNHDA and SQIVND (reference sequence). The CDR3 bases that were read are TGTGCCAGTAGTATGGACAGGGCTGCTTACACAGATACG. As protein: CASSMDRAAYTDT. The complete CDR3 protein is CASSMDRAAYTDTQYF. Variable domain in full (rest from reference TRBV19 and TRBJ2-3): DGGITQSPKYLFRKEGQNVTLSCEQNLNHDAMYWYRQDPGQGLRLIYYSQIVNDFQKGDIAEGYSVSREKKESFPLTVTSAQKNPTAFYLCASSMDRAAYTDTQYFGPGTRLTVL.

This clone was seen ten or more times. The CDR3 extends 3 residues past the end of the read, so its final part is completed from the germline J gene. The V and J genes are TRBV7-2 and TRBJ1-1; 7 nucleotides align to TRBD1. CDR3 length: 14 residues. Germline V gene lookup returns CDR1 SGHTA and CDR2 FQGNSA. The covered CDR3 bases are TGTGCCAGCAGCTTAGCGCTGGGGTCAGGGGGA. This sequence encodes CASSLALGSGG. The whole CDR3 region reads CASSLALGSGGAFF.

This clone occurred many times. With the read ending 3 residues before the CDR3 end, the germline J gene is used to fill in that end. This chain uses TRBV30 with TRBJ2-7; D gene uncertain. This CDR3 is built from 13 residues. CDR1 and CDR2 (germline): GTSNPN, SVGIG (reference sequence). V was cut by 4 bases and J by 0 bases, with 10 bases left in between. The CDR3 sequence is CAWTYRGSYEQYF. Incomplete CDR3 DNA: TGTGCCTGGACCTACAGAGGCTCCTACGAG.

Details on this clone: The read gets to within 3 residues of the CDR3 end, and the germline J gene fills in the rest. The chain links TRBV5-6 to TRBJ2-7, with TRBD2 matching over 9 bases. The V gene's germline CDR1 is SGHDT and CDR2 YYEEEE. CDR3 length: 15 amino acids. V shed 6 bases, J shed 6 bases, and the junction held 13 bases outside the gene matches. The DNA read from the CDR3 is TGTGCCAGCACCCTCCTCGGGGGGACTAGCCCCGAG. This encodes CASTLLGGTSPE. The entire CDR3 protein reads CASTLLGGTSPEQYF.

This clone was observed many times. Read data end 3 residues before the CDR3 end; the end is taken from the germline J gene. The V call is TRBV20-1, the J call TRBJ1-4, with 9 bases aligning to TRBD1. Per the germline V gene, CDR1 is DFQATT and CDR2 is SNEGSKA (reference sequence). The CDR3 sequence is 16 residues long. Trimming removed 5 bases from V and 0 bases from J; junction bases left unmatched: 7. The CDR3: CSALPGTGTTNEKLFF. CDR3 DNA (partial): TGCAGTGCTTTACCCGGGACAGGGACAACTAATGAAAAA.

This clone was counted ten times or more. Here the CDR3 reads CSVEDGFNNYGYTF. The sequenced part of the CDR3 DNA is TGCAGCGTTGAAGACGGGTTTAATAACTATGGC. The rearrangement links TRBV29-1 to TRBJ1-2; D call uncertain. The CDR3 is cut off 3 residues early in the read; its end comes from the germline J gene. The V gene's germline CDR1 is SQVTM and CDR2 ANQGSEA. V was trimmed by 0 bases and J by 1 base, leaving 9 bases between them. The CDR3 totals 14 residues.

This clone showed up many times. The read halts 3 residues ahead of the CDR3 end, with the missing end drawn from the germline J gene. The V call is TRBV7-8, the J call TRBJ1-5; D is unclear. Looked up from germline, CDR1 is SGHVS and CDR2 is FQNEAQ. CDR3 length: 17 residues. Trimming took 1 base from V and 0 from J, leaving 13 bases between them. The part of the CDR3 DNA that was read is TGTGCCAGCAGCTTAGTTCCGGGGAGACCTAGCAATCAGCCC. Translating gives CASSLVPGRPSNQP. The complete CDR3 protein is CASSLVPGRPSNQPQHF.

This clone was detected many times. The CDR3 reads CAWTSGGRENTEAFF. Partial CDR3 DNA: TGTGCCTGGACCTCCGGGGGGCGGGAGAACACTGAA. This chain connects TRBV30 to TRBJ1-1; D is perhaps TRBD1 (6 bases). From the germline J gene comes the end of the CDR3, since the read stops 3 residues before it. Germline V CDR1 and CDR2: GTSNPN, SVGIG (reference sequence). The CDR3 totals 15 residues. Trimming pared 4 bases from V and 1 base from J, leaving 16 bases between.

This clone was recorded many times. The missing CDR3 end, 3 residues past where the read stops, is filled in from the germline J gene. V and J are TRBV7-3 and TRBJ1-3; D call uncertain. V lost 5 bases to trimming and J lost 2 bases, with 10 bases between them. CDR1 and CDR2 (germline): SGHTA, FQGTGA. This CDR3 region has 14 residues. CDR3 sequence reads: CASSPTSAGNTIYF. The part of the CDR3 DNA that was read is TGTGCCAGCAGCCCGACCAGCGCTGGAAACACC.

This clone was detected ten times or more. CDR3 in amino acids: CASSPTGLQETQYF. The covered CDR3 bases are TGCGCCAGCAGCCCGACAGGGCTCCAAGAGACC. This chain links TRBV5-1 with TRBJ2-5; the match to TRBD1 covers 7 bases. The read ends 3 residues shy of where the CDR3 ends; the end is completed using the germline J gene. V trimming: 4 bases; J trimming: 1 base; junction bases outside the gene matches: 4. This CDR3 spans 14 amino acids. CDR1 and CDR2 from the germline V gene are SGHRS and YFSETQ.